This T cell receptor beta chain was retrieved from a study of T cell repertoires in cytomegalovirus infection. At the level of the study: Through public TCR beta signatures, both CMV infection and matching HLA type were indicated.

In germline, CDR1 is DFQATT, CDR2 SNEGSKA (reference sequence). V lost 0 bases, J lost 0 bases, and 8 bases lay in between. The CDR3 covers 14 residues. Whole-study findings and limits: CMV carriers with the relevant HLA were identified by cumulative public TCR beta family frequency. What dominated the ex vivo response were HLA-C-restricted CMV-specific TCR beta clonotypes.

Comment on this clonotype: Its antigen is as yet unknown.

TCRdb reprocessed the reads via MiXCR and lists one record per CDR3 protein. The sample holds approximately 170,000 distinct CDR3 sequences; 13% to 15% are singletons and the top ten take roughly a quarter. The V gene is TRBV20-1, the J gene TRBJ1-1; D remains ambiguous. Sample: PBMCs. The clonotype was recovered from a human donor in good health (CMV status not recorded). Some clones in this sample may be carry-over from other donors' samples. The CDR3 region is CSARDRTVNTEAFF. The CDR3 bases are TGCAGTGCTAGAGACCGGACGGTGAACACTGAAGCTTTCTTT.